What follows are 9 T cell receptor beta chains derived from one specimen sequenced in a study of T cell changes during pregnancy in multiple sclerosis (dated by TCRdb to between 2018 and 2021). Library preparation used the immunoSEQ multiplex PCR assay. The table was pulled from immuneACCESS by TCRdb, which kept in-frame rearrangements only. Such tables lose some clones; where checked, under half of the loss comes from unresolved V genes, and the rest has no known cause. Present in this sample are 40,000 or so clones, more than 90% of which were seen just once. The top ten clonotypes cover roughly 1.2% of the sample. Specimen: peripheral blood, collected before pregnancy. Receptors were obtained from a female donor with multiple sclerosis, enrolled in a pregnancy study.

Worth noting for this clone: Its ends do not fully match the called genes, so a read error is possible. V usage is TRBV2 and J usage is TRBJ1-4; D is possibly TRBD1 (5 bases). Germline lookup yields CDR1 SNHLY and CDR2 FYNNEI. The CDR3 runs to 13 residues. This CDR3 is CASREGEDEKLFF. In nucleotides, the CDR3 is TGTGCCAGCAGGGAAGGGGAGGATGAAAAACTGTTTTTT.

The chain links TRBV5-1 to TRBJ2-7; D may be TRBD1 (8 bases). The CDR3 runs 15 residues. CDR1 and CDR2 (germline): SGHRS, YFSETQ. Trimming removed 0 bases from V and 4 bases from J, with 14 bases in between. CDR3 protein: CASSLAGGQVYEQYF. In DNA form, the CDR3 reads TGCGCCAGCAGCTTGGCGGGGGGACAGGTTTACGAGCAGTACTTC.

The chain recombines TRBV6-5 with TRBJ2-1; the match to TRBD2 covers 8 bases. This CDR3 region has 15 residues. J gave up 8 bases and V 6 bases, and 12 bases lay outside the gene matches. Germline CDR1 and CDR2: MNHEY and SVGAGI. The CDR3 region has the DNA TGTGCCAGCAGGCTGGGACTAGGCGCATTCTATGAGCAGTTCTTC. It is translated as CASRLGLGAFYEQFF.

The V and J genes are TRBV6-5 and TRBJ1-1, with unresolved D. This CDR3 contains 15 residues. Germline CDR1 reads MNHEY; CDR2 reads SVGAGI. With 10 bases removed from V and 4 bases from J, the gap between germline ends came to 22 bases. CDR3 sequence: CATTHTRRSGTEAFF. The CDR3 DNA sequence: TGTGCCACCACTCACACTAGGCGGTCGGGCACTGAAGCTTTCTTT.

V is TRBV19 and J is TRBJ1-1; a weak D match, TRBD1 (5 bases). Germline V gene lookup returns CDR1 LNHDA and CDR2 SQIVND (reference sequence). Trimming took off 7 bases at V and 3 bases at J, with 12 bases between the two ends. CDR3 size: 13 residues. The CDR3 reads CASIKDKHTEAFF. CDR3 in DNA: TGTGCCAGTATAAAGGACAAACACACTGAAGCTTTCTTT.

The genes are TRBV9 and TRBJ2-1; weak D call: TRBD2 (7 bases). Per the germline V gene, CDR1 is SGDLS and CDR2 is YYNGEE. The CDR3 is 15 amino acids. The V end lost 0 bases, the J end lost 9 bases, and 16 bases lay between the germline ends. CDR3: CASSVEGEGKGEQFF. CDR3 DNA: TGTGCCAGCAGCGTAGAGGGGGAGGGTAAAGGTGAGCAGTTCTTC.

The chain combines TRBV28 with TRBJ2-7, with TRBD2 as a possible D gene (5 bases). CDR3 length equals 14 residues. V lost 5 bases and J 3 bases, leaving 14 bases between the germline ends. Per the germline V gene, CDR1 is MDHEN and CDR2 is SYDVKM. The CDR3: CASSPRPAGYEQYF. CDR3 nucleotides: TGTGCCAGCAGTCCCCGTCCGGCGGGCTACGAGCAGTACTTC.

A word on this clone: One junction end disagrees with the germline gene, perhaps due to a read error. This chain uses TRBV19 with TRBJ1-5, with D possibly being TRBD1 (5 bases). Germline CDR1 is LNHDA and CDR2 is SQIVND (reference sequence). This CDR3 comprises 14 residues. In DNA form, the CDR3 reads TGTGCGAGTAATCAGGGCGCGGTTAATCAGCCCCAGCATTTT. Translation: CASNQGAVNQPQHF.

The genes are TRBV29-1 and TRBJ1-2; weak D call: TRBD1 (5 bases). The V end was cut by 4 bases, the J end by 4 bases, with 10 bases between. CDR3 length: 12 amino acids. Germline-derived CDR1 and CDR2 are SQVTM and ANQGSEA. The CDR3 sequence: CSVVGGTYGYTF. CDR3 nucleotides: TGCAGCGTTGTCGGGGGGACCTATGGCTACACCTTC. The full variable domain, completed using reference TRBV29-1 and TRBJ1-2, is SAVISQKPSRDICQRGTSLTIQCQVDSQVTMMFWYRQQPGQSLTLIATANQGSEATYESGFVIDKFPISRPNLTFSTLTVSNMSPEDSSIYLCSVVGGTYGYTFGSGTRLTVV.